These T cell receptor beta chains were read from a single sample in a study of blood T cell repertoires in COVID-19. TCRdb's table, derived via immunoSEQ multiplex PCR, lists solely in-frame clones and lacks some. The sample lists about 260,000 clones; approximately 89% were seen once. The sequenced material came from peripheral blood. The receptor source for this set is a man aged 35 to 55 who had recovered from COVID-19. Each CDR3 is given with its conserved first and last residue. A D gene is named only where the DNA matches it firmly. Clone size is shown for a subset of rows, as once, few, many or a class of expanded clone.

j_gene | d_gene | v_gene | abundance | CDR3nt | CDR3aa
TRBJ2-5 | NA | TRBV19 | NA | TGTGCCAGTAGTATAAGGGGTTTTGTGGGGGAGACCCAGTACTTC | CASSIRGFVGETQYF
TRBJ2-7 | TRBD1 | TRBV9 | NA | TGTGCCAGCAGCGTAGCTGGGACAGGGGGCTCCTACGAGCAGTACTTC | CASSVAGTGGSYEQYF
TRBJ2-7 | NA | TRBV5-1 | once | TGCGCCAGCAGCTTGGCAGGGTCCGTCTACGAGCAGTACTTC | CASSLAGSVYEQYF
TRBJ2-1 | NA | TRBV5-1 | NA | TGCGCCAGCAGCACTACTAGGATTTCAGTCGAGCAGTTCTTC | CASSTTRISVEQFF
TRBJ1-1 | NA | TRBV5-4 | NA | TGTGCCAGCAGCTTGAAGCAGAACACTGAAGCTTTCTTT | CASSLKQNTEAFF
TRBJ2-7 | NA | TRBV29-1 | NA | TGCAGCGTCCCCGCCCAGGGCAGGAACTACGAGCAGTACTTC | CSVPAQGRNYEQYF
TRBJ2-3 | NA | TRBV6-2/TRBV6-3 | NA | TGTGCCAGCAGTTACTCGATCTCCCCCCGCACAGGAAACACAGATACGCAGTATTTT | CASSYSISPRTGNTDTQYF
TRBJ2-1 | TRBD2 | TRBV6-2/TRBV6-3 | NA | TGTGCCAGCAGCGAAAAGACTAGCGGGCTTGACAACAATGAGCAGTTCTTC | CASSEKTSGLDNNEQFF
TRBJ1-1 | TRBD1 | TRBV6-2/TRBV6-3 | NA | TGTGCCAGCAGTTATAAGACAGGGGTCACTGAAGCTTTCTTT | CASSYKTGVTEAFF
TRBJ2-2 | NA | TRBV3-1/TRBV3-2 | NA | TGTGCCAGCAGCAAGAGACTAGGGCTAAACACCGGGGAGCTGTTTTTT | CASSKRLGLNTGELFF
TRBJ2-1 | TRBD2 | TRBV3-1/TRBV3-2 | NA | TGTGCCAGCAGCCAAGATGTGCGGGGGGGCCCCTACAATGAGCAGTTCTTC | CASSQDVRGGPYNEQFF
TRBJ2-3 | TRBD2 | TRBV25-1 | NA | TGTGCCAGCAGTGAGCGGCTTCGGGGGGGTACGCAGTATTTT | CASSERLRGGTQYF
TRBJ2-2 | TRBD2 | TRBV2 | NA | TGTGCCAGCAGTGAAACTAGCGGGGTGTTCGGGGAGCTGTTTTTT | CASSETSGVFGELFF
TRBJ1-5 | NA | TRBV7-3 | NA | TGTGCCAGCACCACTCCCCAGCATTTT | CASTTPQHF
TRBJ2-1 | TRBD2 | TRBV4-3 | NA | TGCGCCAGCCGCTTCCCCCTTATTATCCCGGTGCGGGGGTCCTACAATGAGCAGTTCTTC | CASRFPLIIPVRGSYNEQFF
TRBJ1-5 | NA | TRBV6-2/TRBV6-3 | NA | TGTGCCAGCAGTTACGTTAGACTCCTAGATCAGCCCCAGCATTTT | CASSYVRLLDQPQHF
TRBJ2-3 | TRBD2 | TRBV4-1 | NA | TGCGCCAGCAGCCGGGACCTAGGGGGACTAGAGCCAGATACGCAGTATTTT | CASSRDLGGLEPDTQYF
TRBJ2-7 | TRBD1 | TRBV18 | NA | TGTGCCAGCTCACCACTGCCGGGACAGATCTACGAGCAGTACTTC | CASSPLPGQIYEQYF
TRBJ2-3 | TRBD2 | TRBV29-1 | NA | TGCAGCACACTTAAGGGACTAGCCCTTCTTGATACGCAGTATTTT | CSTLKGLALLDTQYF
TRBJ1-2 | NA | TRBV7-9 | NA | TGTGCCAGCAGCCCGTACAGGGATGGCTACACCTTC | CASSPYRDGYTF
TRBJ2-5 | NA | TRBV9 | NA | TGTGCCAGCAGCGTCGACAGTGGTAGGGAGACCCAGTACTTC | CASSVDSGRETQYF
TRBJ2-6 | NA | TRBV6-2/TRBV6-3 | NA | TGTGCCAGCAGTTACACGAAACAGGGGGGGGCTTCACCATCTGGGGCCAACGTCCTGACTTTC | CASSYTKQGGASPSGANVLTF
TRBJ2-2 | TRBD2 | TRBV2 | once | TGTGCCAGCAGAGGCAGGGGACTAGCGGGAGGAAGGACCGGGGAGCTGTTTTTT | CASRGRGLAGGRTGELFF
TRBJ2-2 | NA | TRBV19 | NA | TGTGCCACCCTGAGAGAAGGGGGGGCCGGGGAGCTGTTTTTT | CATLREGGAGELFF
TRBJ1-1 | NA | TRBV29-1 | NA | TGCAGCGTTGAAGTTGGCTCTGAAGCTTTCTTT | CSVEVGSEAFF
TRBJ2-3 | TRBD1 | TRBV7-2 | NA | TGTGCCAGCAGCCCGGCGACAGGGCCAGATACGCAGTATTTT | CASSPATGPDTQYF
TRBJ1-1 | NA | TRBV6-5 | NA | TGTGCCAGCAGTCCTGGGGGGGCCACTGAAGCTTTCTTT | CASSPGGATEAFF
TRBJ1-5 | NA | TRBV7-9 | few | TGTGCCAGCAGCTTAGGGGCCAGGGAGGGGCAGCCCCAGCATTTT | CASSLGAREGQPQHF
TRBJ2-7 | NA | TRBV7-9 | NA | TGTGCCAGCAGGTCGGGCACGGGGGGCGGGGACGAGCAGTACTTC | CASRSGTGGGDEQYF
TRBJ2-1 | NA | TRBV7-9 | NA | TGTGCCAGCAGCTTAGCGGTGGGGGGTGAGCAGTTCTTC | CASSLAVGGEQFF
TRBJ1-1 | NA | TRBV6-1 | NA | TGTGCCAGCAGTGACAGGGGTAGGAACACTGAAGCTTTCTTT | CASSDRGRNTEAFF
TRBJ2-2 | TRBD2 | TRBV24-1 | NA | TGTGCCACCGCCGCGACTAGCGGAACCACCGGGGAGCTGTTTTTT | CATAATSGTTGELFF
TRBJ2-7 | TRBD1 | TRBV7-3 | NA | TGTGCCAGCAGCTTAACCGGGACAGGGAACCACGAGCAGTACTTC | CASSLTGTGNHEQYF
TRBJ2-2 | NA | TRBV7-2 | NA | TGTGCCAGCAACCTGGGGCCGGCCGGGGAGCTGTTTTTT | CASNLGPAGELFF
TRBJ1-3 | NA | TRBV2 | NA | TGTGCCAGCAGTGAACTAGAGCGTGCGGGAAACACCATATATTTT | CASSELERAGNTIYF
TRBJ2-5 | NA | TRBV1 | NA | TGCACCAGCAGCCAAGCCCTGGGACAGACTCAAGAGACCCAGTACTTC | CTSSQALGQTQETQYF
TRBJ1-2 | TRBD1 | TRBV3-1/TRBV3-2 | many | TGTGCCAGCAGCCAACGGGACAGGGGGCGGGTGATAGAAGGCTATGGCTACACCTTC | CASSQRDRGRVIEGYGYTF
TRBJ1-6 | TRBD1 | TRBV19 | NA | TGTGCCAGTAGAGGTCTATCCCGGACAGGGGGACTGTCACCCCTCCACTTT | CASRGLSRTGGLSPLHF
TRBJ2-6 | NA | TRBV6-2/TRBV6-3 | NA | TGTGCCAGCAGCAGACAGTTCTCTGGGGCCAACGTCCTGACTTTC | CASSRQFSGANVLTF
TRBJ2-7 | NA | TRBV5-6 | NA | TGTGCCAGCAGCTTCGGTTACGAGCAGTACTTC | CASSFGYEQYF
TRBJ2-1 | NA | TRBV9 | once | TGTGCCAGCAGCGGGCAGGGGACCGGGGAGCAGTTCTTC | CASSGQGTGEQFF
TRBJ2-7 | NA | TRBV5-6 | NA | TGTGCCAGCAGCTTGGTGCAGGGCTCGGACGAGCAGTACTTC | CASSLVQGSDEQYF
TRBJ1-2 | NA | TRBV7-2 | once | TGTGCCAGCAGCTTAGCAGGGGGACATATCTATGGCTACACCTTC | CASSLAGGHIYGYTF
TRBJ1-2 | TRBD1 | TRBV9 | NA | TGTGCCAGCAGCGTAGGGGACAGGGCCCTAACTAGCTATGGCTACACCTTC | CASSVGDRALTSYGYTF
TRBJ2-7 | NA | TRBV7-9 | NA | TGTGCCAGCAGTCGGACAGAAGCCTACGAGCAGTACTTC | CASSRTEAYEQYF
TRBJ2-7 | TRBD1 | TRBV6-5 | NA | TGTGCCAGCAGTTACGGCAGGGGGCACGAGCAGTACTTC | CASSYGRGHEQYF